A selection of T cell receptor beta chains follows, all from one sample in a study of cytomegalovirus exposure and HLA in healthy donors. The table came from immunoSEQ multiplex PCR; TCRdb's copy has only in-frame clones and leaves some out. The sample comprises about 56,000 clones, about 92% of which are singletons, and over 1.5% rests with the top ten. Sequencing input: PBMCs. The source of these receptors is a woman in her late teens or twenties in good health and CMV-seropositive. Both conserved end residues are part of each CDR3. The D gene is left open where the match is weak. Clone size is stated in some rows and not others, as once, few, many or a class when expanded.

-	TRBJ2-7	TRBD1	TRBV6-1	CASSEAWTGGYEQYF	TGTGCCAGCAGTGAAGCATGGACAGGCGGTTACGAGCAGTACTTC
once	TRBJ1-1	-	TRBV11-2	CASSSREGTEAFF	TGTGCCAGCAGCTCCAGGGAGGGTACTGAAGCTTTCTTT
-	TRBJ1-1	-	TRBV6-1	CASSYTGTEAFF	TGTGCCAGCAGTTATACGGGAACTGAAGCTTTCTTT
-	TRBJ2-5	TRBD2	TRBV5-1	CASSLLVSASGETQYF	TGCGCCAGCAGCTTGTTAGTTAGTGCTAGCGGGGAGACCCAGTACTTC
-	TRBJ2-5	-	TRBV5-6	CASSLSGETQYF	TGTGCCAGCAGCTTGTCGGGAGAGACCCAGTACTTC
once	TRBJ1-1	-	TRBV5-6	CASSLGLHNTEAFF	TGTGCCAGCAGCCTGGGATTACACAACACTGAAGCTTTCTTT
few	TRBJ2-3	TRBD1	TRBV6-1	CASSEGQGADTQYF	TGTGCCAGCAGTGAAGGACAGGGGGCAGATACGCAGTATTTT
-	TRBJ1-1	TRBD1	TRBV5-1	CASSPGQGGSEAFF	TGCGCCAGCAGCCCGGGACAGGGTGGATCTGAAGCTTTCTTT
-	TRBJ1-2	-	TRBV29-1	CSVDRVSGRSGGYTF	TGCAGCGTTGACAGGGTATCCGGGAGGTCGGGTGGCTACACCTTC
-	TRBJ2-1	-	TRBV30	CAWSEGSSYNEQFF	TGTGCCTGGAGCGAGGGAAGCTCCTACAATGAGCAGTTCTTC
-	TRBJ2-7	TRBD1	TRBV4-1	CASSQGTGGWEQYF	TGCGCCAGCAGCCAGGGGACAGGAGGGTGGGAGCAGTACTTC
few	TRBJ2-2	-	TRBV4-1	CASSTGAGELFF	TGCGCCAGCAGCACCGGGGCCGGGGAGCTGTTTTTT
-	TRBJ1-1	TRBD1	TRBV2	CASSEGWQGEVLNTEAFF	TGTGCCAGCAGTGAGGGTTGGCAGGGGGAGGTATTGAACACTGAAGCTTTCTTT
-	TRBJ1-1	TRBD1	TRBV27	CASSMGQGVSAFF	TGTGCCAGCAGTATGGGACAGGGGGTTTCGGCTTTCTTT
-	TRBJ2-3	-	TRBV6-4	CASSDGFTDTQYF	TGTGCCAGCAGTGACGGCTTCACAGATACGCAGTATTTT
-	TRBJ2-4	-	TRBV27	CASSSTLQGILAKNIQYF	TGTGCCAGCAGTTCAACACTACAGGGTATACTAGCCAAAAACATTCAGTACTTC
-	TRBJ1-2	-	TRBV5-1	CASSLGEGGGNYGYTF	TGCGCCAGCAGCTTGGGTGAAGGCGGAGGAAACTATGGCTACACCTTC
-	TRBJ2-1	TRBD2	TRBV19	CASSMVGSGGAEFF	TGTGCCAGTAGTATGGTTGGTAGCGGGGGGGCCGAATTCTTC
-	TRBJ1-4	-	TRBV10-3	CAISVRGNEKLFF	TGTGCCATCAGTGTCAGGGGTAATGAAAAACTGTTTTTT
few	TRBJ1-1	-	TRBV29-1	CSGRRENTEAFF	TGCAGCGGGCGGCGAGAGAACACTGAAGCTTTCTTT
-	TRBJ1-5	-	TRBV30	CAWSRAGFSQPQHF	TGTGCCTGGAGTCGAGCAGGGTTTAGCCAGCCCCAGCATTTT
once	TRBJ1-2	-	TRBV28	CASSDRYGYTF	TGTGCCAGCAGTGACAGATATGGCTACACCTTC